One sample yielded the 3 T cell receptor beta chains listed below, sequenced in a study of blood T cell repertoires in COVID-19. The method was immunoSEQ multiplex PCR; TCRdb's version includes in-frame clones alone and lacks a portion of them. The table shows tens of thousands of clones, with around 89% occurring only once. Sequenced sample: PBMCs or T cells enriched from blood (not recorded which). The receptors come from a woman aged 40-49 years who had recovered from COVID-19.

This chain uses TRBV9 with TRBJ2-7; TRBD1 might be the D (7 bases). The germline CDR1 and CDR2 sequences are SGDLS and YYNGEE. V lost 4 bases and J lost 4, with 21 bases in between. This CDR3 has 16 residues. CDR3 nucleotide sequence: TGTGCCAGCAGCCCCGCCGGGGCAGGGGGGTGGTACGAGCAGTACTTC. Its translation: CASSPAGAGGWYEQYF.

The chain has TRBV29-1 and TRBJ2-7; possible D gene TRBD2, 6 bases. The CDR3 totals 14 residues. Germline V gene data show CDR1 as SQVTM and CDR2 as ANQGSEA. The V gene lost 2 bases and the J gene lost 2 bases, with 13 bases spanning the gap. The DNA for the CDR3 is TGCAGCGTTGAAACACTGGCGGGGACCTACGAGCAGTACTTC. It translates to CSVETLAGTYEQYF.

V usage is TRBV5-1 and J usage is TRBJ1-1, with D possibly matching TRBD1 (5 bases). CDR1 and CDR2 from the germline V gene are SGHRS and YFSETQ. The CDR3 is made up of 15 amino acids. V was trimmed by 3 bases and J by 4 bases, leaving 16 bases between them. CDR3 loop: CASSSVPGTTTEAFF. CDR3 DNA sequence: TGCGCCAGCAGCTCCGTACCTGGGACTACCACTGAAGCTTTCTTT. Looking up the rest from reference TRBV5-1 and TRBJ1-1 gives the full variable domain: KAGVTQTPRYLIKTRGQQVTLSCSPISGHRSVSWYQQTPGQGLQFLFEYFSETQRNKGNFPGRFSGRQFSNSRSEMNVSTLELGDSALYLCASSSVPGTTTEAFFGQGTRLTVV.